This T cell receptor beta chain was identified during a study of beta chain features in type 1 diabetes. As concerns this clone: The target antigen is unknown.

The CDR3 has 13 amino acids. CDR1 and CDR2 (germline): SGDLS, YYNGEE. Trimming stripped 0 bases from V and 2 bases from J, with 5 bases between. Expressed TCRB transcripts were sequenced because the isolated RNA had all been reverse transcribed beforehand. The data were produced by immunoSEQ multiplex PCR, yet TCRdb's version contains in-frame clones alone and is incomplete. The sample has 140,000 or so clones; about 13% are singletons. Points from the study as a whole: Significant though moderate, a shortening of TCRB CDR3s appeared in all four CD4+ subsets of Type 1 diabetes patients.

This sequence was found in a man aged 18 to 29 with type 1 diabetes. Sequencing was performed on central memory CD4+ T cells from blood. J is TRBJ1-1 and V is TRBV9; D is uncertain. The CDR3 nucleotides are TGTGCCAGCAGCGTAGGACGCAACACTGAAGCTTTCTTT. The encoded protein is CASSVGRNTEAFF.